The 5 T cell receptor beta chains reported below all come from one sample, sequenced in a study of Graves' ophthalmopathy and Graves' hyperthyroidism. Investigators amplified TCR beta CDR3 regions from RNA transcripts. HTBI primers were employed in first-round RT-PCR, then a second-round multiplex PCR followed. Using its own MiXCR run on the multiplex PCR reads, TCRdb lists one record per CDR3 protein. Of about 180,000 distinct CDR3 sequences in the sample, roughly 37% were seen once. Sample: peripheral blood. These receptors all come from a woman in her forties with Graves' ophthalmopathy.

In this sample, this clonotype turned up many times. The J gene is TRBJ2-2, the V gene TRBV6-2 or TRBV6-3; D unresolved. Germline loops: CDR1 MNHEY, CDR2 SVGEGT. Trimming shortened V by 6 bases and J by 3 bases, and 11 bases separated the two germline ends. This CDR3 spans 14 amino acids. CDR3 region: CASRPGRDTGELFF. For the CDR3, the DNA is TGTGCCAGCAGACCCGGACGAGACACCGGGGAGCTGTTTTTT.

This clonotype has a single count. The genes are TRBV6-1 and TRBJ1-5, with 7 bases fitting TRBD1. This CDR3 is built from 13 residues. J gave up 2 bases and V 7 bases, and 2 bases lay outside the gene matches. The V gene's germline CDR1 is MNHNS and CDR2 SASEGT. CDR3 in amino acids: CASNGQGNQPQHF. The CDR3 nucleotides read TGTGCCAGCAACGGACAGGGCAATCAGCCCCAGCATTTT.

This clonotype was detected ten times or more. The rearrangement joins TRBV3-1 to TRBJ2-7; TRBD1 aligns across 10 bases. The CDR3 totals 14 residues. From germline, CDR1 is LGHDT and CDR2 YNNKEL (reference sequence). The V gene end was trimmed by 4 bases and the J gene end by 7 bases; junction bases not matched to a gene: 7. The CDR3 spells CASSLRDRGREQYF. Written as DNA, the CDR3 is TGTGCCAGCAGCCTCCGGGACAGGGGACGGGAGCAGTACTTC.

Ten or more counts support this clonotype. The rearrangement links TRBV28 to TRBJ1-1; D unclear. This CDR3 is 14 amino acids long. From germline, CDR1 is MDHEN and CDR2 SYDVKM. With 7 bases removed from V and 4 bases from J, the gap between germline ends came to 16 bases. The CDR3 loop reads CASNRLLSGTEAFF. The CDR3 DNA follows: TGTGCCAGCAATAGGCTTCTCTCTGGCACTGAAGCTTTCTTT.

This clonotype was seen ten or more times. The chain links TRBV2 to TRBJ2-7; D ambiguous. The CDR3 loop spans 13 amino acids. Germline V lookup: CDR1 SNHLY, CDR2 FYNNEI. V was shortened by 1 base and J by 1 base, with 5 bases between the two germline ends. The CDR3 DNA reads TGTGCCAGCAGTGAAGTGCAGTCCTACGAGCAGTACTTC. Its translation: CASSEVQSYEQYF. The variable domain in full, with the rest retrieved from reference TRBV2 and TRBJ2-7, is EPEVTQTPSHQVTQMGQEVILRCVPISNHLYFYWYRQILGQKVEFLVSFYNNEISEKSEIFDDQFSVERPDGSNFTLKIRSTKLEDSAMYFCASSEVQSYEQYFGPGTRLTVT.